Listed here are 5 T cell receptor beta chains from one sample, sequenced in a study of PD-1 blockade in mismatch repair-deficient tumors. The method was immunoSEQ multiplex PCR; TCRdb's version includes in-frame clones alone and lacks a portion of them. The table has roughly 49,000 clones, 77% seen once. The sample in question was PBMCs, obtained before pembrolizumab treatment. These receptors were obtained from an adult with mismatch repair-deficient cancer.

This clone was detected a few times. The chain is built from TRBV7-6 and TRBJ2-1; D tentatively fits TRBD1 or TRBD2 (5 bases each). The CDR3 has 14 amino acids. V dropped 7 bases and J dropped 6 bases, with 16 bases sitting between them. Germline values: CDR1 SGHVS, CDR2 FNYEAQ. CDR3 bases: TGTGCCAGCATGGGCGGGCCTGGGGGCAATGAGCAGTTCTTC. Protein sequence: CASMGGPGGNEQFF.

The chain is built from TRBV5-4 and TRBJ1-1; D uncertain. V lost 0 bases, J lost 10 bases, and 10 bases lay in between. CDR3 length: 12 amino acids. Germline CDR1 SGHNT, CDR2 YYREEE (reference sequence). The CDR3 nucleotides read TGTGCCAGCAGCTTGGATTTAAAGCGAGCTTTCTTT. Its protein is CASSLDLKRAFF. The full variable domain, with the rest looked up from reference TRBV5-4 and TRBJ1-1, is ETGVTQSPTHLIKTRGQQVTLRCSSQSGHNTVSWYQQALGQGPQFIFQYYREEENGRGNFPPRFSGLQFPNYSSELNVNALELDDSALYLCASSLDLKRAFFGQGTRLTVV.

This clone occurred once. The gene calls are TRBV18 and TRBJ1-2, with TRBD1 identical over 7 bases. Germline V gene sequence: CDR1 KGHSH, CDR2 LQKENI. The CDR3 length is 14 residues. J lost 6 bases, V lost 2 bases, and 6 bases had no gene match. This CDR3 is CASSPRTGLNGYTF. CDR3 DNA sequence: TGTGCCAGCTCACCAAGGACAGGACTGAATGGCTACACCTTC.

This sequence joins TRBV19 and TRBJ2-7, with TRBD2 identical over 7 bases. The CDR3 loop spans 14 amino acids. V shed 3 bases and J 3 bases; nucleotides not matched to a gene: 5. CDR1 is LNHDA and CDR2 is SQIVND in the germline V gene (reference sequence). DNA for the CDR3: TGTGCCAGTAGTATCACTGGGGGGGACTACGAGCAGTACTTC. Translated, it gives CASSITGGDYEQYF.

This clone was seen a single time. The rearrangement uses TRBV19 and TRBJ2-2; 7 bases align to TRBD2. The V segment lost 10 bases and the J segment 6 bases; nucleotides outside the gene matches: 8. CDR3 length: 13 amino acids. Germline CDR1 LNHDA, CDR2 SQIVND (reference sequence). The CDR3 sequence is CATTGGWPGELFF. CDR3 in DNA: TGTGCCACCACCGGGGGGTGGCCCGGGGAGCTGTTTTTT. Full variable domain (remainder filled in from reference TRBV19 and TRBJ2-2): DGGITQSPKYLFRKEGQNVTLSCEQNLNHDAMYWYRQDPGQGLRLIYYSQIVNDFQKGDIAEGYSVSREKKESFPLTVTSAQKNPTAFYLCATTGGWPGELFFGEGSRLTVL.